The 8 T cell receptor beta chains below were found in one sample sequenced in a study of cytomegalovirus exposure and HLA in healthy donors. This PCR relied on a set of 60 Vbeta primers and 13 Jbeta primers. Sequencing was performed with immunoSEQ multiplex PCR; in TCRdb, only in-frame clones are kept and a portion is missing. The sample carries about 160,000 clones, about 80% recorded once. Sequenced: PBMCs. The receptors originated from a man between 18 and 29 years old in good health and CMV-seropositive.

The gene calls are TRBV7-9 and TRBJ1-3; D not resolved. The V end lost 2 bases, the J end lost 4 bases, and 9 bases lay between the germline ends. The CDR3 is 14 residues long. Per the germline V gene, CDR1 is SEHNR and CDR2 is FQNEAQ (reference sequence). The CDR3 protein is CASSLQDSGNTIYF. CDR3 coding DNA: TGTGCCAGCAGCTTACAGGATTCGGGAAACACCATATATTTT.

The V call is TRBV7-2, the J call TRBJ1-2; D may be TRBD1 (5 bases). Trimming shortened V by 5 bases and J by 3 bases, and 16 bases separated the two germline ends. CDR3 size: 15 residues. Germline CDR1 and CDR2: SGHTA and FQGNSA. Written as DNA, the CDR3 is TGTGCCAGCAGCCCGAGCACAGGACCCCACTATGGCTACACCTTC. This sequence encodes CASSPSTGPHYGYTF.

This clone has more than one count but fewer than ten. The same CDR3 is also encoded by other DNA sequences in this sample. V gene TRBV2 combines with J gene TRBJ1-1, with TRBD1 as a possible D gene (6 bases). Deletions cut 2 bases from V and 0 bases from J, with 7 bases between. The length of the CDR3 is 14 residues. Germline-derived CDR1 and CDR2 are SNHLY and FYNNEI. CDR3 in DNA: TGTGCCAGCAGTGAAACAGGGCTGAACACTGAAGCTTTCTTT. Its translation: CASSETGLNTEAFF.

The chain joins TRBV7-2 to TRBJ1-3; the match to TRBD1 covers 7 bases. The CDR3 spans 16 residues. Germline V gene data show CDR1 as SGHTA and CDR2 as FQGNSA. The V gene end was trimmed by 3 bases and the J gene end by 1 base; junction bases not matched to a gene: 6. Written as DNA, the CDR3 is TGTGCCAGCAGCTTTTGGACAGGAGAATCTGGAAACACCATATATTTT. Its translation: CASSFWTGESGNTIYF.

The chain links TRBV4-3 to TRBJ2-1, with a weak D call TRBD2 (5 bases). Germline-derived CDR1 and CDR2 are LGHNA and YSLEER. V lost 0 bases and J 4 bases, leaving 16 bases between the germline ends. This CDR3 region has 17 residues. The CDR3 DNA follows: TGCGCCAGCAGCCAAGATTTCTCCGCTAGCCGGTACAATGAGCAGTTCTTC. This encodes CASSQDFSASRYNEQFF.

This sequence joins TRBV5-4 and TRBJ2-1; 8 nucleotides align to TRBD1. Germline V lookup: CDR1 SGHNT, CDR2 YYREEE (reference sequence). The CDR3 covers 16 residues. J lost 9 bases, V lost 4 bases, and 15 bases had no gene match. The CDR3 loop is CASSQNDWTGQGEQFF. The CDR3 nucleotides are TGTGCCAGCAGCCAAAACGATTGGACAGGGCAGGGTGAGCAGTTCTTC.

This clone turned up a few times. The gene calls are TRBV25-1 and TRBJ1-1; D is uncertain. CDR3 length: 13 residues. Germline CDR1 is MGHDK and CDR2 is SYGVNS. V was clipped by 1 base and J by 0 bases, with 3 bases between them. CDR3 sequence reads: CASSELLNTEAFF. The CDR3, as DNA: TGTGCCAGCAGTGAATTATTGAACACTGAAGCTTTCTTT.

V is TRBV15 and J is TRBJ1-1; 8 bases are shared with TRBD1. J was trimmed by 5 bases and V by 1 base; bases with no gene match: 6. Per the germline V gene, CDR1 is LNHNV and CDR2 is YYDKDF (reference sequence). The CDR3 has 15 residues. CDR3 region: CATSRVPRGLTEAFF. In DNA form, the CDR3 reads TGTGCCACCAGCAGAGTACCCAGGGGGCTTACTGAAGCTTTCTTT.